This T cell receptor (beta chain) was found in a study of blood T cell repertoires in COVID-19. Study overall: Some COVID-19 samples were acute and others convalescent; all came from the United States, Italy and Spain. PBMCs, B-cell-depleted T cells, or T cells were the source of the cDNA or gDNA that made up the material.

The length of the CDR3 is 14 residues. The V end was cut by 8 bases, the J end by 0 bases, with 13 bases between. The germline V gene encodes CDR1 SEHNR and CDR2 FQNEAQ (reference sequence). Authors' analysis steps: Reference gene primer amplification gave nucleated cell count estimates. Sequencing was performed with immunoSEQ multiplex PCR; in TCRdb, only in-frame clones are kept and a portion is missing. That table supplies the V and J calls and clone size; D and trimming were determined from the DNA. The repertoire holds about 140,000 clones, about 82% seen once, with around 4.2% in the top ten. Sequences were obtained from peripheral blood. The chain uses TRBV7-9 and TRBJ1-2, with unresolved D. This clonotype originated in a woman older than 75 with active or convalescent COVID-19. The chain's CDR3 is CASSFNNPNYGYTF. Written as DNA, the CDR3 is TGTGCCAGCTCATTTAACAACCCTAACTATGGCTACACCTTC.